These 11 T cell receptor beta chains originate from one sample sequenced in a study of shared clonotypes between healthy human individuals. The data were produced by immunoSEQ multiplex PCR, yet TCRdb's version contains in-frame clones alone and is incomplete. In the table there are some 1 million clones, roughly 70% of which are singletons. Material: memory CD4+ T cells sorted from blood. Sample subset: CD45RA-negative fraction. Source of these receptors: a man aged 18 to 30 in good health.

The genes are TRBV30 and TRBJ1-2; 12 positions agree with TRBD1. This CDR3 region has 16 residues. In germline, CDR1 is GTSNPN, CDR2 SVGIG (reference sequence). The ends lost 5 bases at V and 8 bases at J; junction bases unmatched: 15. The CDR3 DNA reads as TGTGCCTGGGGTTTACGGCGGGACAGGGGGCGCCTGGGCTACACCTTC. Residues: CAWGLRRDRGRLGYTF.

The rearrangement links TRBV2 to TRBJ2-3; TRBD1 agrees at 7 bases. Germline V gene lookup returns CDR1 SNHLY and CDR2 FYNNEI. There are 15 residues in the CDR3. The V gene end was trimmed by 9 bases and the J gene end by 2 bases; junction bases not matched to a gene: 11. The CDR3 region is CASHDRDGNTDTQYF. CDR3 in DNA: TGTGCCAGTCATGACAGGGATGGGAACACAGATACGCAGTATTTT.

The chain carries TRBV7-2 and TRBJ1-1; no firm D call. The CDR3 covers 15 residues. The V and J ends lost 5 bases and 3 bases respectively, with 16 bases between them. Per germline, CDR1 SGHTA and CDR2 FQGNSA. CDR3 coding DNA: TGTGCCAGCAGCGTAGGGCCACAGAGGGACACTGAAGCTTTCTTT. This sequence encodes CASSVGPQRDTEAFF.

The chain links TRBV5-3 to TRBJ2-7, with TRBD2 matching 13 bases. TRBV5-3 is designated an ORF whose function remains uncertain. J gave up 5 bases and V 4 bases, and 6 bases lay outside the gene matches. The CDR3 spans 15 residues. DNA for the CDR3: TGTGCCAGAAGCCGGACTAGCGGGAGTATCCACGAGCAGTACTTC. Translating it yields CARSRTSGSIHEQYF.

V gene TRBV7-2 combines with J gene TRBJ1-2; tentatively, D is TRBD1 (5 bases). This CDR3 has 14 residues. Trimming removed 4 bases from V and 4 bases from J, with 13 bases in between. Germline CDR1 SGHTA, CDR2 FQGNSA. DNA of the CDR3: TGTGCCAGCAGCTCCCCCGGGGGTACCTATGGCTACACCTTC. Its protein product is CASSSPGGTYGYTF.

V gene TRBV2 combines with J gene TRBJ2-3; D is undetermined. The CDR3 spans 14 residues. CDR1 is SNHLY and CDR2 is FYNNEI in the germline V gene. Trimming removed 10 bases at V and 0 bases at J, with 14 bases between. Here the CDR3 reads CANLLLASTDTQYF. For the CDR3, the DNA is TGTGCCAACCTCCTCCTTGCTAGCACAGATACGCAGTATTTT.

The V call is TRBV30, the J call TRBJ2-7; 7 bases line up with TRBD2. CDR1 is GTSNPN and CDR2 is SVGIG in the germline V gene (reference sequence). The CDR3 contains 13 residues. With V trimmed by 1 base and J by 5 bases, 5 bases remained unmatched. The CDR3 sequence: CAWSGRGKDEQYF. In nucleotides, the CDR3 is TGTGCCTGGAGTGGGCGGGGGAAGGACGAGCAGTACTTC.

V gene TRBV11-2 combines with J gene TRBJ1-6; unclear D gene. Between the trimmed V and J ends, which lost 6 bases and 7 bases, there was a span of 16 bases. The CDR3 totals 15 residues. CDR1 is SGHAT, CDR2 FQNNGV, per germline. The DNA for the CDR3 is TGTGCCAGCAGTCCACAGCCGGGGAGCAATTCACCCCTCCACTTT. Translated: CASSPQPGSNSPLHF.

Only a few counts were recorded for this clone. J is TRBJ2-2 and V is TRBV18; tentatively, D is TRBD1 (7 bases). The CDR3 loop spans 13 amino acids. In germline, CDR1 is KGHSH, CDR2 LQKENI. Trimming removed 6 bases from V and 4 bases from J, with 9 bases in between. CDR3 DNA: TGTGCCAGCTCGCGGGACAGCACCGGGGAGCTGTTTTTT. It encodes CASSRDSTGELFF. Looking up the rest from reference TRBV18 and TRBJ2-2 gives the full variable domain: NAGVMQNPRHLVRRRGQEARLRCSPMKGHSHVYWYRQLPEEGLKFMVYLQKENIIDESGMPKERFSAEFPKEGPSILRIQQVVRGDSAAYFCASSRDSTGELFFGEGSRLTVL.

The CDR3 bases are TGTGCCAGCAGCTTGGGGCAGCTCACCACCGGGGAGCTGTTTTTT. Encoded protein: CASSLGQLTTGELFF. This chain uses TRBV5-4 with TRBJ2-2; D unresolved. Germline loops: CDR1 SGHNT, CDR2 YYREEE (reference sequence). Trimming pared 0 bases from V and 4 bases from J, leaving 10 bases between. This CDR3 has 15 amino acids.

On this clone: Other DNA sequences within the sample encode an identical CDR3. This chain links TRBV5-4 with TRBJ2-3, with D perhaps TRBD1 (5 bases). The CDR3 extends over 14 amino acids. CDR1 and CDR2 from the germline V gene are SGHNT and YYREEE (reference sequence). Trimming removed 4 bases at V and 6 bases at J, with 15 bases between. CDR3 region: CASSQQGESDTQYF. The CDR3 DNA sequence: TGTGCCAGCAGCCAACAAGGGGAAAGCGATACGCAGTATTTT.